What follows are 32 T cell receptor beta chains derived from one specimen sequenced in a study of graft-versus-host responses after intestinal transplantation. Researchers processed graft tissue to release intraepithelial and lamina propria lymphocytes. Sequencing was performed with immunoSEQ multiplex PCR; in TCRdb, only in-frame clones are kept and a portion is missing. Among about 14,000 clones listed, 70% to 85% were seen once. Here the sequenced sample was ileum tissue, taken 27 days after intestinal transplant. All receptors derive from a human patient who received an intestinal transplant, so some T cells may come from the graft donor.

The rearrangement links TRBV6-6 to TRBJ2-3; 7 positions match TRBD1. The V and J ends lost 2 bases and 1 base, in that order; junction bases with no gene match: 3. Per germline, CDR1 MNHNY and CDR2 SVGAGI (reference sequence). The CDR3 sequence is 15 residues long. In nucleotides, the CDR3 is TGTGCCAGCAGTTACAGGGGGCCAGGCACAGATACGCAGTATTTT. It is translated as CASSYRGPGTDTQYF.

This clone was found once. The rearrangement links TRBV30 to TRBJ1-4; 8 bases match TRBD1. The CDR3 extends over 13 amino acids. With V trimmed by 1 base and J by 8 bases, 3 bases remained unmatched. Per the germline V gene, CDR1 is GTSNPN and CDR2 is SVGIG (reference sequence). The DNA for the CDR3 is TGTGCCTGGAGTGCAGGGGGCCACGAAAAACTGTTTTTT. This encodes CAWSAGGHEKLFF.

The rearrangement uses TRBV19 and TRBJ1-1; 8 bases are shared with TRBD1. From germline, CDR1 is LNHDA and CDR2 SQIVND (reference sequence). The V segment lost 9 bases and the J segment 1 base; nucleotides outside the gene matches: 7. The CDR3 is 14 residues long. The CDR3 loop reads CASRTGIGNTEAFF. In DNA, the CDR3 is TGTGCCAGCAGGACAGGGATAGGGAACACTGAAGCTTTCTTT.

The chain links TRBV2 to TRBJ1-2; D is possibly TRBD1 (6 bases). Germline V gives CDR1 SNHLY, CDR2 FYNNEI. The CDR3 consists of 13 residues. The V end lost 4 bases, the J end lost 4 bases, and 10 bases lay between the germline ends. CDR3 DNA: TGTGCCAGCAGTGGACCGGACAGCTATGGCTACACCTTC. Its translation is CASSGPDSYGYTF.

The V and J genes are TRBV19 and TRBJ1-1; D gene unclear. The CDR3 extends over 14 amino acids. Trimming stripped 1 base from V and 1 base from J, with 7 bases between. Germline V gives CDR1 LNHDA, CDR2 SQIVND (reference sequence). CDR3 DNA sequence: TGTGCCAGTAGTATAGTCAGGTCGAACACTGAAGCTTTCTTT. Translated, it gives CASSIVRSNTEAFF.

This sequence joins TRBV6-5 and TRBJ1-1; D call uncertain. Trimming cost V 6 bases and J 11 bases, with 13 bases left between them. CDR1 MNHEY and CDR2 SVGAGI come from the germline V gene. This CDR3 is built from 11 residues. The CDR3 DNA reads TGTGCCAGCAGCGGTACCACAGAGGCTTTCTTT. Its translation: CASSGTTEAFF.

This rearrangement joins TRBV27 to TRBJ2-1; 10 bases line up with TRBD2. V trimming: 10 bases; J trimming: 7 bases; junction bases outside the gene matches: 7. CDR1 and CDR2 from the germline V gene are MNHEY and SMNVEV (reference sequence). This CDR3 has 13 amino acids. The CDR3 sequence is CANPSGSWNEQFF. Written as DNA, the CDR3 is TGTGCCAACCCTAGCGGGAGCTGGAATGAGCAGTTCTTC.

The V gene is TRBV6-4, the J gene TRBJ1-6; D is ambiguous. Germline V gives CDR1 MRHNA, CDR2 SNTAGT. This CDR3 spans 13 amino acids. The V end was cut by 5 bases, the J end by 11 bases, with 13 bases between. CDR3 sequence: CASSMREEAPLHF. The CDR3 DNA reads TGTGCCAGCAGTATGAGGGAGGAGGCACCCCTCCACTTT.

This clone has a single count. This chain uses TRBV4-1 with TRBJ2-1, with a tentative D call TRBD2 (7 bases). CDR3 size: 16 residues. Germline V gives CDR1 MGHRA, CDR2 YSYEKL. V dropped 0 bases and J dropped 7 bases, with 16 bases sitting between them. CDR3 in DNA: TGCGCCAGCAGCCAAGATCGCCGGGGGGCCCAGAATGAGCAGTTCTTC. This codes for CASSQDRRGAQNEQFF.

The chain couples TRBV28 to TRBJ1-1, with TRBD1 as a possible D gene (6 bases). The CDR3 runs to 16 residues. Germline V gene lookup returns CDR1 MDHEN and CDR2 SYDVKM. V lost 2 bases, J lost 3 bases, and 16 bases lay in between. This CDR3 is CASSLARQVVDTEAFF. CDR3 in DNA: TGTGCCAGCAGTTTAGCAAGACAGGTGGTGGACACTGAAGCTTTCTTT.

The V call is TRBV7-2, the J call TRBJ2-4, with D possibly being TRBD1 (5 bases). The V end lost 1 base, the J end lost 7 bases, and 14 bases lay between the germline ends. CDR1 is SGHTA and CDR2 is FQGNSA in the germline V gene. There are 15 residues in the CDR3. The CDR3 DNA reads as TGTGCCAGCAGCTTAGGGGCCCTGCCAGGGAACATTCAGTACTTC. Encoded protein: CASSLGALPGNIQYF.

This clone was observed a handful of times. The V and J genes are TRBV28 and TRBJ2-3; 11 bases fit TRBD2. Looked up from germline, CDR1 is MDHEN and CDR2 is SYDVKM. The CDR3 sequence is 16 residues long. Trimming at V came to 7 bases and at J to 3 bases, leaving 9 bases not matched to a gene. The DNA of the CDR3 is TGTGCCAGCACCGAGCCGACTAGCGGGACGACAGATACGCAGTATTTT. This sequence encodes CASTEPTSGTTDTQYF.

The table lists this clone with a few counts. This chain links TRBV10-3 with TRBJ2-7, with TRBD2 identical over 8 bases. The CDR3 extends over 14 amino acids. Germline CDR1 and CDR2: ENHRY and SYGVKD. After removal of 6 bases from V and 2 bases from J, the junction contained 6 bases not matched to a gene. CDR3 in amino acids: CAISERGRAYEQYV. The CDR3 coding sequence is TGTGCCATCAGCGAGCGGGGGAGAGCCTACGAGCAGTACGTC.

The V gene is TRBV30, the J gene TRBJ2-5, with no clear D. The V gene lost 0 bases and the J gene lost 5 bases, with 13 bases spanning the gap. The length of the CDR3 is 14 residues. Germline CDR1 reads GTSNPN; CDR2 reads SVGIG (reference sequence). CDR3 sequence reads: CAWSVTSVRETQYF. CDR3 DNA: TGTGCCTGGAGTGTAACGTCCGTGCGGGAGACCCAGTACTTC.

The gene calls are TRBV27 and TRBJ2-5; 8 positions match TRBD2. The CDR3 sequence is 15 residues long. In germline, CDR1 is MNHEY, CDR2 SMNVEV (reference sequence). With V trimmed by 2 bases and J by 1 base, 3 bases remained unmatched. The chain's CDR3 is CASSLNGGAQETQYF. As DNA, the CDR3 is TGTGCCAGCAGTTTAAACGGGGGGGCCCAAGAGACCCAGTACTTC.

The gene calls are TRBV4-1 and TRBJ2-7, with TRBD2 identical over 9 bases. V lost 1 base, J lost 3 bases, and 4 bases stayed unmatched. CDR1 and CDR2 (germline): MGHRA, YSYEKL. The CDR3 is 15 residues long. The CDR3 loop reads CASSQASGANYEQYV. In DNA form, the CDR3 reads TGCGCCAGCAGCCAAGCTAGCGGGGCGAACTACGAGCAGTACGTC.

As to this clone: This sample includes further DNA sequences coding for the same CDR3. The chain links TRBV18 to TRBJ2-2; D is unresolved. The ends were cut back, 3 bases at V and 1 base at J, with 6 bases in the middle. The CDR3 sequence is 14 residues long. Germline CDR1 is KGHSH and CDR2 is LQKENI. The CDR3 sequence: CASSPRQNTGELFF. CDR3 coding DNA: TGTGCCAGCTCACCCCGACAGAACACCGGGGAGCTGTTTTTT. Based on the CDR3 plus reference TRBV18 and TRBJ2-2, the full variable domain is NAGVMQNPRHLVRRRGQEARLRCSPMKGHSHVYWYRQLPEEGLKFMVYLQKENIIDESGMPKERFSAEFPKEGPSILRIQQVVRGDSAAYFCASSPRQNTGELFFGEGSRLTVL.

This clone was picked up a small number of times. V gene TRBV7-2 combines with J gene TRBJ2-7; tentatively, D is TRBD1 (6 bases). The V and J ends lost 1 base and 7 bases respectively, with 14 bases between them. Germline CDR1 and CDR2: SGHTA and FQGNSA. This CDR3 region has 14 residues. The CDR3 nucleotides read TGTGCCAGCAGCTTAGGTGGGGGCCTGGTTGAGCAGTACGTC. It codes for CASSLGGGLVEQYV.

J is TRBJ2-3 and V is TRBV5-6, with 12 positions matching TRBD2. Per germline, CDR1 SGHDT and CDR2 YYEEEE. Trimming at V came to 4 bases and at J to 2 bases, leaving 8 bases not matched to a gene. CDR3 length equals 17 residues. The CDR3 DNA reads TGTGCCAGCAGCCCCGGACTAGCGGGGTTATACACAGATACGCAGTATTTT. It yields the protein CASSPGLAGLYTDTQYF.

J is TRBJ2-1 and V is TRBV27, with TRBD2 matching 8 bases. V shed 5 bases, J shed 1 base, and the junction held 10 bases outside the gene matches. The germline CDR1 and CDR2 sequences are MNHEY and SMNVEV (reference sequence). This CDR3 has 17 residues. The CDR3 DNA sequence: TGTGCCAGCAGTCCGCCGGGGGCGGGGGGTTCCTACAATGAGCAGTTCTTC. Translating gives CASSPPGAGGSYNEQFF.

The count of this clone is one. V gene TRBV23-1 combines with J gene TRBJ2-7; 8 bases agree with TRBD1. TRBV23-1 is labeled an ORF, and its function is uncertain. V lost 4 bases and J lost 2; bases outside the gene matches: 7. This CDR3 spans 15 amino acids. This CDR3 is CASSPPGGFAYEQYV. CDR3 nucleotide sequence: TGCGCCAGCAGTCCGCCAGGGGGCTTCGCCTACGAGCAGTACGTC.

The gene calls are TRBV15 and TRBJ2-1, with D uncertain. Trimming left V 1 base short and J 9 bases short, with 4 bases between. This CDR3 has 11 amino acids. Germline V gene data show CDR1 as LNHNV and CDR2 as YYDKDF (reference sequence). This CDR3 reads CATSRVGEQFF. For the CDR3, the DNA is TGTGCCACCAGCAGAGTCGGTGAGCAGTTCTTC.

This chain joins TRBV29-1 and TRBJ2-3; the D is unclear. The CDR3 covers 12 residues. Germline values: CDR1 SQVTM, CDR2 ANQGSEA. Trimming removed 4 bases at V and 3 bases at J, with 8 bases between. The CDR3 DNA reads TGCAGCGTTGTTGGGCAAACAGATACGCAGTATTTT. Its translation: CSVVGQTDTQYF.

The chain recombines TRBV19 with TRBJ2-1; 11 nucleotides agree with TRBD2. The V segment lost 4 bases and the J segment 6 bases; nucleotides outside the gene matches: 2. Germline assignment: CDR1 LNHDA and CDR2 SQIVND (reference sequence). The CDR3 is made up of 14 amino acids. CDR3 protein: CASSNLAGGNEQFF. CDR3 sequence (DNA): TGTGCCAGTAGTAATCTAGCGGGAGGCAATGAGCAGTTCTTC.

V is TRBV9 and J is TRBJ1-5, with D unresolved. CDR1 and CDR2 from the germline V gene are SGDLS and YYNGEE. V was shortened by 0 bases and J by 3 bases, with 10 bases between the two germline ends. The CDR3 totals 15 residues. The CDR3 loop reads CASSVDGVVNQPQHF. The CDR3 DNA is TGTGCCAGCAGCGTAGACGGGGTGGTCAATCAGCCCCAGCATTTT.

This clone has a handful of counts. This sequence joins TRBV6-6 and TRBJ2-2; D gene uncertain. Trimming removed 6 bases at V and 6 bases at J, with 11 bases between. This CDR3 contains 13 residues. CDR1 is MNHNY and CDR2 is SVGAGI in the germline V gene (reference sequence). As DNA, the CDR3 is TGTGCCAGCAGCCCTAACTATGCCGGGGAGCTGTTTTTT. Its protein product is CASSPNYAGELFF.

This rearrangement joins TRBV7-2 to TRBJ2-2, with D perhaps TRBD1 (5 bases). The germline V gene has CDR1 SGHTA and CDR2 FQGNSA. This CDR3 spans 15 amino acids. Trimming took 2 bases from V and 0 from J, leaving 7 bases between them. CDR3 sequence: CASSLLDTNTGELFF. CDR3 sequence (DNA): TGTGCCAGCAGCTTACTGGACACGAACACCGGGGAGCTGTTTTTT. Full variable domain (rest looked up from reference TRBV7-2 and TRBJ2-2): GAGVSQSPSNKVTEKGKDVELRCDPISGHTALYWYRQSLGQGLEFLIYFQGNSAPDKSGLPSDRFSAERTGGSVSTLTIQRTQQEDSAVYLCASSLLDTNTGELFFGEGSRLTVL.

The chain has TRBV27 and TRBJ2-2; 10 bases align to TRBD1. Per the germline V gene, CDR1 is MNHEY and CDR2 is SMNVEV (reference sequence). The CDR3 totals 15 residues. Trimming removed 4 bases from V and 7 bases from J; junction bases left unmatched: 6. CDR3 bases: TGTGCCAGCAGTTCACCGACAGGGGGCGTCGGGGAGCTGTTTTTT. Translation gives CASSSPTGGVGELFF.

The chain combines TRBV7-8 with TRBJ2-3, with TRBD2 matching 11 bases. Trimming cost V 4 bases and J 2 bases; bases outside gene matches: 5. The germline gives CDR1 SGHVS, CDR2 FQNEAQ. The CDR3 covers 16 residues. The CDR3 here is CASSSKTSGDTDTQYF. DNA for the CDR3: TGTGCCAGCAGCTCTAAGACTAGCGGGGACACAGATACGCAGTATTTT.

CDR3 bases: TGTGCCACCAGCAGAGATTGGGGGGGGCGGAATGAAAAACTGTTTTTT. It yields the protein CATSRDWGGRNEKLFF. J is TRBJ1-4 and V is TRBV15, with D tentatively TRBD1 (6 bases). Germline V CDR1 and CDR2: LNHNV, YYDKDF (reference sequence). With 0 bases removed from V and 5 bases from J, the gap between germline ends came to 13 bases. The CDR3 length is 16 residues.

This clone was counted once. V usage is TRBV9 and J usage is TRBJ1-1; TRBD1 matches at 10 bases. CDR3 length equals 17 residues. Germline CDR1 reads SGDLS; CDR2 reads YYNGEE. Trimming cost V 0 bases and J 5 bases; bases outside gene matches: 10. CDR3 sequence reads: CASSVDPGTGVKTEAFF. CDR3 bases: TGTGCCAGCAGCGTAGATCCAGGGACAGGGGTCAAGACTGAAGCTTTCTTT.

This chain joins TRBV10-3 and TRBJ1-2; D remains ambiguous. The CDR3 extends over 12 amino acids. V was shortened by 4 bases and J by 4 bases, with 7 bases between the two germline ends. Germline V lookup: CDR1 ENHRY, CDR2 SYGVKD. CDR3 sequence (DNA): TGTGCCATCAGTGCCGTCCCCTATGGCTACACCTTC. Amino acids: CAISAVPYGYTF.